A single sample is the source of the 32 T cell receptor beta chains below, sequenced in a study of radiation and T cells in renal cell carcinoma. Repertoires were generated with immunoSEQ multiplex PCR, while TCRdb's copy carries only in-frame clones and drops some. The sample has 150,000 or so clones; about nine tenths are singletons. Documented time point: baseline pretreatment blood. Treatment reported: 15 Gy SBRT to primary tumor, nephrectomy 4 weeks later. Here the sequenced sample was blood, taken from a patient whose treatment included radiotherapy and nephrectomy. The origin of the receptors is a woman in her seventies with renal cell carcinoma.

For this clone: The sample contains more than one DNA sequence encoding this CDR3. The rearrangement uses TRBV5-6 and TRBJ1-5, with 8 bases that match TRBD1. The CDR3 length is 15 residues. With 8 bases clipped from V and 5 bases from J, the junction kept 12 bases outside the gene matches. CDR1 and CDR2 from the germline V gene are SGHDT and YYEEEE. The CDR3 DNA sequence: TGTGCCAGTAGCGCCGCACAGACAGGGGATCAGCCCCAGCATTTT. It codes for CASSAAQTGDQPQHF.

As concerns this clone: Distinct nucleotide sequences in the sample also encode this CDR3. This chain connects TRBV6-1 to TRBJ1-1; tentatively, D is TRBD1 (5 bases). The V end was cut by 3 bases, the J end by 0 bases, with 5 bases between. The CDR3 is 13 amino acids. The V gene's germline CDR1 is MNHNS and CDR2 SASEGT. CDR3 in DNA: TGTGCCAGCAGTGAGACAGTGAACACTGAAGCTTTCTTT. The encoded protein is CASSETVNTEAFF.

This clone was seen once. The chain has TRBV6-1 and TRBJ1-5, with TRBD1 matching 7 bases. CDR1 MNHNS and CDR2 SASEGT come from the germline V gene. CDR3 length equals 15 residues. V dropped 0 bases and J dropped 5; count of bases not matched to a gene: 4. The CDR3: CASSEAGGDYQPQHF. The CDR3 DNA reads TGTGCCAGCAGTGAAGCAGGGGGCGATTATCAGCCCCAGCATTTT.

This chain connects TRBV14 to TRBJ2-1; TRBD2 aligns across 12 bases. This CDR3 has 16 residues. J was trimmed by 8 bases and V by 3 bases; bases with no gene match: 8. Germline CDR1 is SGHDN and CDR2 is FVKESK. CDR3 DNA: TGTGCCAGCAGCCATTATGGACTAGCGGGGAGGGATGAGCAGTTCTTC. Translation gives CASSHYGLAGRDEQFF.

V usage is TRBV5-1 and J usage is TRBJ1-5; 9 bases line up with TRBD1. This CDR3 has 13 residues. V was clipped by 3 bases and J by 6 bases; unmatched bases: 1. CDR1 is SGHRS, CDR2 YFSETQ, per germline. The CDR3: CASSSTGGQPQHF. The DNA of the CDR3 is TGCGCCAGCAGCTCGACAGGGGGTCAGCCCCAGCATTTT.

The CDR3 protein is CASRNAGAGNTIYF. The CDR3 DNA is TGTGCCAGTAGGAACGCAGGGGCTGGAAACACCATATATTTT. The chain is built from TRBV19 and TRBJ1-3; D is perhaps TRBD1 (6 bases). Germline-derived CDR1 and CDR2 are LNHDA and SQIVND (reference sequence). Trimming left V 6 bases short and J 2 bases short, with 11 bases between. The CDR3 is 14 residues long.

This chain connects TRBV4-2 to TRBJ2-1, with 8 bases aligning to TRBD2. Trimming cost V 8 bases and J 6 bases; bases outside gene matches: 6. This CDR3 comprises 13 residues. Germline-derived CDR1 and CDR2 are LGHNA and YNFKEQ. The CDR3, as DNA: TGTGCCAGCGGGGGACTAGTCAGCAATGAGCAGTTCTTC. Protein sequence: CASGGLVSNEQFF.

The rearrangement uses TRBV28 and TRBJ1-3; a possible D gene is TRBD1 (6 bases). This CDR3 comprises 17 residues. Germline CDR1 is MDHEN and CDR2 is SYDVKM. V was pared by 5 bases and J by 0 bases, with 17 bases between. The CDR3: CASSTPLTGISGNTIYF. The CDR3 DNA reads TGTGCCAGCAGTACCCCTTTGACAGGCATCTCTGGAAACACCATATATTTT.

V usage is TRBV9 and J usage is TRBJ1-4; D remains ambiguous. The V gene's germline CDR1 is SGDLS and CDR2 YYNGEE. This CDR3 region has 13 residues. V was shortened by 3 bases and J by 5 bases, with 8 bases between the two germline ends. CDR3 DNA sequence: TGTGCCAGCAGCGGAGGTGTAAATGAAAAACTGTTTTTT. Protein product: CASSGGVNEKLFF.

This clone occurred once. The rearrangement links TRBV2 to TRBJ1-5; D is unclear. Trimming took off 4 bases at V and 2 bases at J, with 12 bases between the two ends. CDR1 is SNHLY, CDR2 FYNNEI, per germline. CDR3 length: 15 residues. Here the CDR3 reads CASSGGRGGNQPQHF. The CDR3 DNA reads as TGTGCCAGCAGTGGGGGTCGGGGAGGCAATCAGCCCCAGCATTTT.

This chain uses TRBV11-2 with TRBJ2-5, with 8 bases lining up with TRBD2. This CDR3 contains 15 residues. Germline V gene data show CDR1 as SGHAT and CDR2 as FQNNGV. The V and J ends lost 1 base and 5 bases, in that order; junction bases with no gene match: 6. The CDR3, as DNA: TGTGCCAGCAGCTTAGTTACGGGGGGGCCGGAGACCCAGTACTTC. Its translation: CASSLVTGGPETQYF.

The genes are TRBV19 and TRBJ2-3; 10 nucleotides match TRBD2. Trimming took 9 bases from V and 1 from J; bases not matched to a gene: 4. CDR3 length: 14 amino acids. Germline V gene lookup returns CDR1 LNHDA and CDR2 SQIVND (reference sequence). The CDR3 sequence: CASQSGGGTDTQYF. CDR3 DNA sequence: TGTGCCAGCCAAAGCGGGGGGGGCACAGATACGCAGTATTTT.

The rearrangement links TRBV6-6 to TRBJ2-7, with 9 nucleotides matching TRBD1. V lost 10 bases, J lost 2 bases, and 3 bases stayed unmatched. The germline gives CDR1 MNHNY, CDR2 SVGAGI (reference sequence). This CDR3 is built from 12 residues. The chain's CDR3 is CAIGQGPYEQYF. In DNA form, the CDR3 reads TGTGCCATTGGACAGGGGCCCTACGAGCAGTACTTC.

The J gene is TRBJ1-2, the V gene TRBV6-1, with TRBD1 matching 9 bases. This CDR3 is built from 15 residues. Trimming cost V 7 bases and J 4 bases; bases outside gene matches: 10. Germline CDR1 is MNHNS and CDR2 is SASEGT. The CDR3 region has the DNA TGTGCCAGCAAGGATGGGACAGGGAGAGGCTATGGCTACACCTTC. Translation gives CASKDGTGRGYGYTF.

This chain uses TRBV2 with TRBJ2-5, with 14 bases matching TRBD2. Germline V gives CDR1 SNHLY, CDR2 FYNNEI. The CDR3 runs 16 residues. J lost 1 base, V lost 6 bases, and 4 bases had no gene match. The CDR3 DNA is TGTGCCAGCAGGACTAGCGGGGGGGCCGCCCAAGAGACCCAGTACTTC. It specifies CASRTSGGAAQETQYF.

The J gene is TRBJ1-2, the V gene TRBV5-4; no reliable D call. CDR3 size: 14 residues. V gave up 0 bases and J gave up 5 bases, with 11 bases separating them. CDR1 SGHNT and CDR2 YYREEE come from the germline V gene (reference sequence). The CDR3 region is CASSLAGVLYGYTF. CDR3 sequence (DNA): TGTGCCAGCAGCTTGGCTGGGGTTCTGTATGGCTACACCTTC.

V and J are TRBV6-5 and TRBJ1-2, with 7 bases matching TRBD1. J lost 4 bases, V lost 7 bases, and 6 bases had no gene match. The CDR3 length is 13 residues. In germline, CDR1 is MNHEY, CDR2 SVGAGI. The CDR3 coding sequence is TGTGCCAGCAACAGGGGTGGGGGCTATGGCTACACCTTC. Protein product: CASNRGGGYGYTF.

This sequence joins TRBV19 and TRBJ2-1; D might be TRBD1 or TRBD2, each matching 5 bases. CDR3 length: 16 amino acids. The germline gives CDR1 LNHDA, CDR2 SQIVND (reference sequence). V was pared by 6 bases and J by 1 base, with 16 bases between. The CDR3 loop reads CASSRMLGVSYNEQFF. The CDR3, as DNA: TGTGCCAGTAGCAGGATGTTGGGGGTGTCCTACAATGAGCAGTTCTTC.

This clone was recorded once. The chain joins TRBV7-2 to TRBJ2-7; D is unclear. Germline V gene lookup returns CDR1 SGHTA and CDR2 FQGNSA. CDR3 length equals 14 residues. The germline V and J ends were trimmed by 3 bases and 0 bases, with 9 bases remaining between them. In DNA, the CDR3 is TGTGCCAGCAGCTTGAGTCAGTTCTCCTACGAGCAGTACTTC. Translated: CASSLSQFSYEQYF. Drawing the rest from reference TRBV7-2 and TRBJ2-7, the complete variable domain is GAGVSQSPSNKVTEKGKDVELRCDPISGHTALYWYRQSLGQGLEFLIYFQGNSAPDKSGLPSDRFSAERTGGSVSTLTIQRTQQEDSAVYLCASSLSQFSYEQYFGPGTRLTVT.

The rearrangement links TRBV7-2 to TRBJ2-1; a weak D match, TRBD1 (6 bases). The CDR3 covers 16 residues. The germline gives CDR1 SGHTA, CDR2 FQGNSA. Trimming took 1 base from V and 8 from J, leaving 18 bases between them. The CDR3 sequence: CASSLGVGADTYEQFF. CDR3 nucleotides: TGTGCCAGCAGCTTAGGGGTGGGGGCAGATACATATGAGCAGTTCTTC. Drawing the rest from reference TRBV7-2 and TRBJ2-1, the complete variable domain is GAGVSQSPSNKVTEKGKDVELRCDPISGHTALYWYRQSLGQGLEFLIYFQGNSAPDKSGLPSDRFSAERTGGSVSTLTIQRTQQEDSAVYLCASSLGVGADTYEQFFGPGTRLTVL.

This clone appeared a single time. The rearrangement uses TRBV19 and TRBJ1-5; TRBD1 matches 9 bases. Germline V gives CDR1 LNHDA, CDR2 SQIVND (reference sequence). The trim removed 4 bases at V and 4 bases at J, leaving 8 bases unmatched. CDR3 length equals 16 residues. DNA for the CDR3: TGTGCCAGTAGTAGCCGGGACAGGGTTATGAATCAGCCCCAGCATTTT. As protein: CASSSRDRVMNQPQHF.

The genes are TRBV4-2 and TRBJ1-6; D may be TRBD1 (5 bases). Trimming took off 0 bases at V and 9 bases at J, with 9 bases between the two ends. There are 14 residues in the CDR3. Germline V lookup: CDR1 LGHNA, CDR2 YNFKEQ. The CDR3 here is CASSQDGGISPLHF. The CDR3 DNA follows: TGTGCCAGCAGCCAAGATGGGGGGATTTCACCCCTCCACTTT.

CDR3 bases: TGTGCCAGCAGTTGGGGAGGGAATCAGCCCCAGCATTTT. Translated, it gives CASSWGGNQPQHF. V usage is TRBV6-6 and J usage is TRBJ1-5, with D unclear. The germline V gene has CDR1 MNHNY and CDR2 SVGAGI (reference sequence). The CDR3 runs to 13 residues. V was shortened by 4 bases and J by 4 bases, with 8 bases between the two germline ends.

This clone was found a few times. The V call is TRBV5-1, the J call TRBJ2-5, with no clear D. CDR1 and CDR2 from the germline V gene are SGHRS and YFSETQ. This CDR3 has 13 residues. The V gene lost 4 bases and the J gene lost 3 bases, with 10 bases spanning the gap. The CDR3 DNA reads TGCGCCAGCAGCCCCGGGTGGGAAGAGACCCAGTACTTC. Amino acid sequence: CASSPGWEETQYF.

The table lists this clone with a few counts. The chain couples TRBV5-1 to TRBJ1-2; D uncertain. The CDR3 has 12 amino acids. V was clipped by 2 bases and J by 4 bases, with 6 bases between them. Per the germline V gene, CDR1 is SGHRS and CDR2 is YFSETQ. Here the CDR3 DNA reads TGCGCCAGCAGCTTAACAAGCTATGGCTACACCTTC. This translates into CASSLTSYGYTF.

This chain's CDR3 is CASRQTGSNQPQHF. CDR3 coding DNA: TGCGCCAGCAGACAGACAGGGAGCAATCAGCCCCAGCATTTT. The chain employs TRBV10-2 and TRBJ1-5; the match to TRBD1 covers 7 bases. Germline trimming cut 6 bases from V and 1 base from J; bases unmatched to any gene: 3. The germline gives CDR1 WSHSY, CDR2 SAAADI. The CDR3 sequence is 14 residues long.

This chain links TRBV27 with TRBJ2-7; TRBD2 matches 8 bases. Trimming at V came to 2 bases and at J to 2 bases, leaving 8 bases not matched to a gene. CDR3 size: 16 residues. Germline V CDR1 and CDR2: MNHEY, SMNVEV (reference sequence). In DNA form, the CDR3 reads TGTGCCAGCAGTTTAAGGCCGCGGGGGGTAACCTACGAGCAGTACTTC. Translation gives CASSLRPRGVTYEQYF.

The rearrangement links TRBV19 to TRBJ2-1, with 14 bases identical to TRBD2. The J segment lost 2 bases and the V segment lost 5 bases, leaving 8 bases of the junction unmatched. The CDR3 spans 18 residues. Germline V CDR1 and CDR2: LNHDA, SQIVND (reference sequence). The CDR3 region is CASSFGLAGGRTYNEQFF. CDR3 sequence (DNA): TGTGCCAGTAGTTTCGGACTAGCGGGGGGTCGTACCTACAATGAGCAGTTCTTC.

V and J are TRBV7-9 and TRBJ2-1; 9 bases match TRBD2. Germline V lookup: CDR1 SEHNR, CDR2 FQNEAQ (reference sequence). V was pared by 6 bases and J by 6 bases, with 6 bases of the junction left unmatched. The CDR3 is made up of 14 amino acids. Here the CDR3 reads CASSVAGAINEQFF. The CDR3 DNA sequence: TGTGCCAGCAGTGTAGCGGGGGCCATCAATGAGCAGTTCTTC.

V gene TRBV6-1 combines with J gene TRBJ1-1; 7 bases fit TRBD1. Germline-derived CDR1 and CDR2 are MNHNS and SASEGT. After removal of 6 bases from V and 5 bases from J, the junction contained 6 bases not matched to a gene. There are 13 residues in the CDR3. DNA for the CDR3: TGTGCCAGCAGCAAGCACAGGGGAACTGAAGCTTTCTTT. Translated, it gives CASSKHRGTEAFF.

The V and J genes are TRBV19 and TRBJ1-5, with 10 bases aligning to TRBD1. Germline CDR1 LNHDA, CDR2 SQIVND (reference sequence). The CDR3 consists of 15 residues. V shed 5 bases, J shed 7 bases, and the junction held 8 bases outside the gene matches. The CDR3 DNA reads as TGTGCCAGTAGTGCCGGGACAGGGGAGAGACAGCCCCAGCATTTT. Translation: CASSAGTGERQPQHF.

The rearrangement uses TRBV10-3 and TRBJ1-2; D unclear. This CDR3 comprises 14 residues. Germline V CDR1 and CDR2: ENHRY, SYGVKD. V shed 0 bases and J shed 6 bases, with 11 bases lying between them. DNA for the CDR3: TGTGCCATCAGTGAGTCGATTTCGGGTCATGGCTACACCTTC. This encodes CAISESISGHGYTF.